Sequencing of this T cell receptor (beta chain) was carried out in a study of blood T cell repertoires in COVID-19. Overall study context: Some COVID-19 samples were acute and others convalescent; all came from the United States, Italy and Spain. From T cells, B-cell-depleted T cells, or PBMCs came the material, which was cDNA or gDNA.

In the original workflow: Amplified reference gene primers provided the basis for estimating nucleated cell counts. The method was immunoSEQ multiplex PCR; TCRdb's version includes in-frame clones alone and lacks a portion of them. V and J calls and clone size come straight from that table; D and trimming were deduced from the DNA. The data show 95,000 to 100,000 clones, with around 85% seen just once and more than 1.5% held by the top ten. The V gene lost 4 bases and the J gene lost 5 bases, with 22 bases spanning the gap. This CDR3 region has 17 residues. Germline assignment: CDR1 LGHNA and CDR2 YSLEER.

Sequencing input: peripheral blood. This TCR came from a woman in her 70s with active or convalescent COVID-19. The chain employs TRBV4-3 and TRBJ2-3; maybe TRBD2 (7 bases). Here the CDR3 reads CASSPDLRGGGGDTQYF. CDR3 in DNA: TGCGCCAGCAGCCCAGACTTGAGGGGGGGCGGTGGAGATACGCAGTATTTT.